Below, one T cell receptor beta chain is given with its context. Its antigen has not been determined. There are no base qualities to consult, and no much larger clone falls within one base. This entry is derived from a study of response to subunit inactivated influenza vaccine (dated by TCRdb to between 2017 and 2018). Context from the whole study: To follow how T cells responded to a trivalent subunit inactivated influenza vaccine, the researchers relied on deep quantitative profiling of the T cell receptor repertoire.

Libraries were made using RT-PCR. TCRdb records Illumina HiSeq 2500 as the sequencer. TCRdb reprocessing: public reads trimmed at Q25 with fastp, clones called with MiXCR, in-frame beta chains kept. All rows with the same CDR3 protein become a single entry with the most common DNA and genes. The sample has 590,000 or so distinct CDR3 sequences on record, 14% of them singletons. The ten largest make up 7.5% to 8% of the sample. Broad study findings and their caveats: The authors proposed that each seasonal influenza vaccination may bring in only a limited number of new T cells.

From cysteine to phenylalanine, the CDR3 is 14 amino acids long. The entry retains the CDR3 DNA only, 42 bases that are in frame from base 1. Trimming accounts for 4 bases at V and 5 bases at J, while the number of junction bases matched to no gene is 6. For CDR1 and CDR2, the germline V gene (reference sequence) lists DFQATT and SNEGSKA. Sequenced here: PBMCs from blood, sampled approximately 15 days before vaccination. The TCR originated in a man between 50 and 59 years old who received an inactivated influenza vaccine. Donor details come from another sample of the same person, matched by shared clones. The chain links TRBV20-1 with TRBJ1-5; 9 bases in the middle match TRBD1. The DNA sequence is as follows: TGCAGTGCTAAAACAGGGGGCGACGATCAGCCCCAGCATTTT. This codes for CSAKTGGDDQPQHF.